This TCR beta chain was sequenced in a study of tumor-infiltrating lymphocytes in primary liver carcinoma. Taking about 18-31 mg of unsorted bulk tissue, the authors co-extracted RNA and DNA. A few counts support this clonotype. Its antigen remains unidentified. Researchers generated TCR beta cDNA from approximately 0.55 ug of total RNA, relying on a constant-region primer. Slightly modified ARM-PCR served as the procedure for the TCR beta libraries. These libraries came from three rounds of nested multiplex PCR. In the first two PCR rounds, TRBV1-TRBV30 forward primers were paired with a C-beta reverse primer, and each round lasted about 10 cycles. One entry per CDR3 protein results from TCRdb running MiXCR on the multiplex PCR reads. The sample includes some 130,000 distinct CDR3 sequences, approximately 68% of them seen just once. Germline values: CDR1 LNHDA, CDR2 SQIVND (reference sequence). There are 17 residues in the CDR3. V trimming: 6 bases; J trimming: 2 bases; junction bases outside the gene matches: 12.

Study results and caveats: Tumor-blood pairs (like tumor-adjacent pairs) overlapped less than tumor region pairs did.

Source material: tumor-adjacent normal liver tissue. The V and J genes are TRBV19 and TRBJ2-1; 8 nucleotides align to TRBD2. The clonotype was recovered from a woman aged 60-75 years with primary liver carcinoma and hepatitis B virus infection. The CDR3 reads CASSRNSGTLTYNEQFF. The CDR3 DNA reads TGTGCCAGTAGCCGTAATAGCGGGACCCTAACCTACAATGAGCAGTTCTTC.